One sample yielded the 21 T cell receptor beta chains listed below, sequenced in a study of T cells in Graves' hyperthyroidism and ophthalmopathy. Authors of the study amplified TCR beta CDR3 regions from RNA transcripts. TCR CDR3 underwent first-round RT-PCR with the HTBI primer set. TCRdb called the multiplex PCR reads again in MiXCR, with one record for every CDR3 protein. Of approximately 600,000 distinct CDR3 sequences listed, roughly 20% were seen once; the top ten hold under 35%. The sample was blood. The receptors come from a man in his thirties or forties with Graves' ophthalmopathy.

In its sample, this clonotype was seen a few times. The chain has TRBV28 and TRBJ2-1; D gene uncertain. Per the germline V gene, CDR1 is MDHEN and CDR2 is SYDVKM. Trimming shortened V by 6 bases and J by 9 bases, and 9 bases separated the two germline ends. This CDR3 is built from 11 residues. The CDR3 nucleotides are TGTGCCAGCAGCACGTTTCGTGAGCAGTTCTTC. Its translation is CASSTFREQFF. Full variable domain (outside the CDR3, taken from reference TRBV28 and TRBJ2-1): DVKVTQSSRYLVKRTGEKVFLECVQDMDHENMFWYRQDPGLGLRLIYFSYDVKMKEKGDIPEGYSVSREKKERFSLILESASTNQTSMYLCASSTFREQFFGPGTRLTVL.

This chain joins TRBV16 and TRBJ2-1; no definite D call. The CDR3 is made up of 12 amino acids. Germline CDR1 is KGHSY and CDR2 is FQNENV. The V end lost 1 base, the J end lost 8 bases, and 6 bases lay between the germline ends. CDR3 protein: CASSQLRHEQFF. The CDR3 DNA reads TGTGCCAGCAGCCAATTGAGGCATGAGCAGTTCTTC.

The CDR3 reads CASSMPIQGLGYEQYF. Here the CDR3 DNA reads TGCGCCAGCAGTATGCCAATACAGGGACTCGGCTACGAGCAGTACTTC. The chain uses TRBV5-1 and TRBJ2-7; possibly TRBD1 or TRBD2 for D (6 bases each). Trimming left V 5 bases short and J 3 bases short, with 21 bases between. Germline lookup yields CDR1 SGHRS and CDR2 YFSETQ. The CDR3 runs to 16 residues.

This clonotype is a singleton in its sample. The chain combines TRBV6-2 or TRBV6-3 with TRBJ2-1; D remains ambiguous. CDR3 length: 15 amino acids. Trimming took off 2 bases at V and 5 bases at J, with 13 bases between the two ends. Germline-derived CDR1 and CDR2 are MNHEY and SVGEGT. CDR3 in DNA: TGTGCCAGCAGTTACGTCGCCGGGCCGCACAATGAGCAGTTCTTC. Translation gives CASSYVAGPHNEQFF.

The rearrangement links TRBV29-1 to TRBJ1-2; D remains ambiguous. CDR1 and CDR2 from the germline V gene are SQVTM and ANQGSEA. There are 15 residues in the CDR3. V was pared by 4 bases and J by 4 bases, with 19 bases between. The CDR3 loop reads CSVVGRQSIGYGYTF. The CDR3 DNA reads as TGCAGCGTTGTTGGTCGGCAGAGTATCGGCTATGGCTACACCTTC.

This clonotype was counted a few times. The chain links TRBV27 to TRBJ2-2, with TRBD2 as a possible D gene (7 bases). V lost 4 bases and J lost 6, with 12 bases in between. Germline values: CDR1 MNHEY, CDR2 SMNVEV (reference sequence). The CDR3 contains 14 residues. CDR3 sequence reads: CASSSLGGAGELFF. The CDR3 DNA is TGTGCCAGCAGTTCCCTAGGGGGGGCCGGGGAGCTGTTTTTT.

Details on this clonotype: The germline gene is not matched at one end of the junction; a read error may be the cause. CDR3 sequence (DNA): TGTGCCGGCAGCCAAGGGACCTCTAGCGCCCAGTTCTTC. Protein: CAGSQGTSSAQFF. V usage is TRBV3-1 and J usage is TRBJ2-1; weak D call: TRBD2 (6 bases). This CDR3 comprises 13 residues. Germline lookup yields CDR1 LGHDT and CDR2 YNNKEL (reference sequence).

The CDR3 DNA reads as TGTGCCAGCAGTGTGACAGGGGCTGGAAACACCATATATTTT. Residues: CASSVTGAGNTIYF. The gene calls are TRBV6-1 and TRBJ1-3; 8 nucleotides align to TRBD1. There are 14 residues in the CDR3. Germline assignment: CDR1 MNHNS and CDR2 SASEGT. V shed 4 bases and J 2 bases; nucleotides not matched to a gene: 1.

This chain connects TRBV6-1 to TRBJ2-1; the match to TRBD1 covers 12 bases. Germline trimming cut 6 bases from V and 8 bases from J; bases unmatched to any gene: 8. This CDR3 contains 15 residues. The V gene's germline CDR1 is MNHNS and CDR2 SASEGT. As DNA, the CDR3 is TGTGCCAGCAGCCCCGGGACAGGGGGCAAGGATGAGCAGTTCTTC. Its protein product is CASSPGTGGKDEQFF.

To note about this clonotype: It is likely a read error, because the conserved phenylalanine at the end of the CDR3 is missing. This chain connects TRBV11-2 to TRBJ1-5; 7 bases are shared with TRBD1. The CDR3 spans 12 residues. Germline values: CDR1 SGHAT, CDR2 FQNNGV. V dropped 3 bases and J dropped 10; count of bases not matched to a gene: 3. The CDR3 nucleotides read TGTGCCAGCAGCTTGCAGGGGGGACCCCAGCATCTT. Its translation: CASSLQGGPQHL.

The rearrangement uses TRBV3-1 and TRBJ2-1, with D possibly TRBD2 on 5 matching bases. Germline V gives CDR1 LGHDT, CDR2 YNNKEL (reference sequence). Between the trimmed V and J ends, which lost 3 bases and 5 bases, there was a span of 8 bases. The CDR3 length is 13 residues. The CDR3 protein is CASSQDSDNEQFF. The CDR3 DNA sequence: TGTGCCAGCAGCCAGGACTCTGACAATGAGCAGTTCTTC.

CDR3 protein: CASSQGLGATNEKLFF. CDR3 DNA sequence: TGCGCCAGCAGCCAAGGGCTAGGGGCAACTAATGAAAAACTGTTTTTT. The V call is TRBV4-3, the J call TRBJ1-4; D may be TRBD1 (5 bases). The CDR3 spans 16 residues. Germline V lookup: CDR1 LGHNA, CDR2 YSLEER. The V end lost 1 base, the J end lost 0 bases, and 9 bases lay between the germline ends.

V gene TRBV10-3 combines with J gene TRBJ2-7; the D gene is possibly TRBD2 (7 bases). Trimming removed 6 bases from V and 2 bases from J, with 14 bases in between. The CDR3 consists of 14 residues. CDR1 is ENHRY and CDR2 is SYGVKD in the germline V gene. The CDR3 sequence: CAISRTGGTYEQYF. DNA of the CDR3: TGTGCCATCAGCAGGACGGGGGGCACCTACGAGCAGTACTTC.

The chain carries TRBV20-1 and TRBJ2-1, with TRBD2 matching over 10 bases. CDR3 length equals 13 residues. Germline assignment: CDR1 DFQATT and CDR2 SNEGSKA (reference sequence). Trimming took 3 bases from V and 9 from J; bases not matched to a gene: 5. The CDR3 sequence is CSASPSGSSEQFF. CDR3 coding DNA: TGCAGTGCTAGTCCTAGCGGGAGTAGTGAGCAGTTCTTC.

The chain is built from TRBV7-2 and TRBJ1-2, with D hard to call. This CDR3 has 16 amino acids. CDR1 is SGHTA, CDR2 FQGNSA, per germline. Trimming took off 5 bases at V and 0 bases at J, with 16 bases between the two ends. The CDR3 nucleotides read TGTGCCAGCAGCCACCTCCAAACAGTAGCTAACTATGGCTACACCTTC. It yields the protein CASSHLQTVANYGYTF.

This clonotype has only a few counts. This sequence joins TRBV12-3 or TRBV12-4 and TRBJ1-5; the match to TRBD1 covers 7 bases. V was pared by 6 bases and J by 2 bases, with 10 bases of the junction left unmatched. This CDR3 is built from 16 residues. The CDR3 DNA reads TGTGCCAGCAGCCTAGGGGGCGCGAGGGGCAATCAGCCCCAGCATTTT. Translated, it gives CASSLGGARGNQPQHF.

In this sample, this clonotype turned up many times. The chain employs TRBV6-5 and TRBJ2-7; TRBD1 aligns across 7 bases. With V trimmed by 0 bases and J by 1 base, 3 bases remained unmatched. Per germline, CDR1 MNHEY and CDR2 SVGAGI. The CDR3 totals 15 residues. CDR3 residues: CASSYSGDRSYEQYF. The CDR3 DNA reads TGTGCCAGCAGTTACTCTGGGGACAGATCCTACGAGCAGTACTTC.

A note on this clonotype: It may be a read error: a sequence one base away is much more abundant. J is TRBJ2-1 and V is TRBV14, with 12 nucleotides matching TRBD2. CDR3 length equals 16 residues. Trimming cost V 1 base and J 3 bases; bases outside gene matches: 1. Germline CDR1 is SGHDN and CDR2 is FVKESK. CDR3 region: CASSQGLAGVYNEQFF. DNA of the CDR3: TGTGCCAGCAGCCAAGGACTAGCGGGAGTCTACAATGAGCAGTTCTTC.

Ten or more counts support this clonotype. The genes are TRBV7-2 and TRBJ2-5; 10 bases line up with TRBD2. Looked up from germline, CDR1 is SGHTA and CDR2 is FQGNSA. The CDR3 runs 15 residues. Trimming at V came to 3 bases and at J to 5 bases, leaving 6 bases not matched to a gene. The CDR3 DNA sequence: TGTGCCAGCAGCTTCGATAGCGGGAGGAGTGAGACCCAGTACTTC. It translates to CASSFDSGRSETQYF.

This clonotype appeared a few times. The chain recombines TRBV6-1 with TRBJ1-5, with D uncertain. Germline CDR1 reads MNHNS; CDR2 reads SASEGT. CDR3 size: 14 residues. V was clipped by 2 bases and J by 9 bases, with 14 bases between them. CDR3: CASSESEGIGPQHF. CDR3 in DNA: TGTGCCAGCAGTGAATCTGAAGGCATCGGGCCCCAGCATTTT.

The chain recombines TRBV7-2 with TRBJ1-5; D is unclear. Germline V lookup: CDR1 SGHTA, CDR2 FQGNSA. CDR3 length equals 15 residues. V was clipped by 1 base and J by 0 bases, with 7 bases between them. The CDR3 bases are TGTGCCAGCAGCTTAGAGTACAGTAGCAATCAGCCCCAGCATTTT. Its translation is CASSLEYSSNQPQHF.